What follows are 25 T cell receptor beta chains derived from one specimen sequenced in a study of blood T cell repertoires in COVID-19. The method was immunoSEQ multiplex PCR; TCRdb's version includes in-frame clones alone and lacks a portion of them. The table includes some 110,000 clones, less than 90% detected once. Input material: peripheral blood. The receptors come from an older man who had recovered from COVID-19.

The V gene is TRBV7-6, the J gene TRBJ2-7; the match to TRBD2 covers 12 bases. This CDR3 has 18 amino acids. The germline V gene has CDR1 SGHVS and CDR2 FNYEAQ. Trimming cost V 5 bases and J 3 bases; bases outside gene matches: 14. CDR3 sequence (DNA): TGTGCCAGCAGCCGATCCCTAGCGGGGGGGCATAGGGTCTACGAGCAGTACTTC. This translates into CASSRSLAGGHRVYEQYF. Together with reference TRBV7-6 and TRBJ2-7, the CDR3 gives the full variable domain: GAGVSQSPRYKVTKRGQDVALRCDPISGHVSLYWYRQALGQGPEFLTYFNYEAQQDKSGLPNDRFSAERPEGSISTLTIQRTEQRDSAMYRCASSRSLAGGHRVYEQYFGPGTRLTVT.

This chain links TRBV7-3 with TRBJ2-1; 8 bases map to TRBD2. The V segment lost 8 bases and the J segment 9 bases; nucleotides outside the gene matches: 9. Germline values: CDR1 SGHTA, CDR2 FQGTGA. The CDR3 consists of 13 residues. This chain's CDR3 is CASGAGEGLEQFF. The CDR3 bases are TGTGCCAGCGGAGCGGGAGAGGGGCTTGAGCAGTTCTTC.

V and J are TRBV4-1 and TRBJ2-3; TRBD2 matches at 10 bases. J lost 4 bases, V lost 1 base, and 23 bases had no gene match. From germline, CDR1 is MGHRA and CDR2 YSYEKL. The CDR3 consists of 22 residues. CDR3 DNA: TGCGCCAGCAGCCAAGGGGAGGGTTTAGGGCTAGCGGGGGCCGAAGGCGCAGATACGCAGTATTTT. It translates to CASSQGEGLGLAGAEGADTQYF.

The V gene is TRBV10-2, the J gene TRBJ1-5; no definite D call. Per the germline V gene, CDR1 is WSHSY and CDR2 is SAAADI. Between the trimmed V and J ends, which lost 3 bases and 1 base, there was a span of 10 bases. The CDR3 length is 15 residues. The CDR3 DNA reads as TGCGCCAGCAGTGAAATGACAATAAGCAATCAGCCCCAGCATTTT. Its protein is CASSEMTISNQPQHF.

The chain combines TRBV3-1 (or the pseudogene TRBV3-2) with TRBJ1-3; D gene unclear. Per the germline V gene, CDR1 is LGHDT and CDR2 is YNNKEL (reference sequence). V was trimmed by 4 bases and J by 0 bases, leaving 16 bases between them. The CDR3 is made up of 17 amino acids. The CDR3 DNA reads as TGTGCCAGCAGCCCACGTATTTCGGGGATCTCTGGAAACACCATATATTTT. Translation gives CASSPRISGISGNTIYF.

The CDR3 DNA reads TGTGCCAGCTCACCACCGAACAGGGGCTGGGGCTACACCTTC. Amino acids: CASSPPNRGWGYTF. The chain carries TRBV18 and TRBJ1-2; TRBD1 aligns across 7 bases. The germline CDR1 and CDR2 sequences are KGHSH and LQKENI. The CDR3 is 14 residues long. The ends lost 0 bases at V and 8 bases at J; junction bases unmatched: 6.

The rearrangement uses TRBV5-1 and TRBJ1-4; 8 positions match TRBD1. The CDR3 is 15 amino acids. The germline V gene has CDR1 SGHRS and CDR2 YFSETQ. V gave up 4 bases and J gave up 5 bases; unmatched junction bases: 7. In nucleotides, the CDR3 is TGCGCCAGCAGCGGGTTGACAGGGGTAAATGAAAAACTGTTTTTT. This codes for CASSGLTGVNEKLFF.

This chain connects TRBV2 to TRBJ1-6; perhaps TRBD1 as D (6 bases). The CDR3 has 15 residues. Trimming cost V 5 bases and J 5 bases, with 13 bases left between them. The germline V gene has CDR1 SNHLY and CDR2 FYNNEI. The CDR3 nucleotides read TGTGCCAGCAGTCCGTGGACAGTAAATAATTCACCCCTCCACTTT. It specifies CASSPWTVNNSPLHF.

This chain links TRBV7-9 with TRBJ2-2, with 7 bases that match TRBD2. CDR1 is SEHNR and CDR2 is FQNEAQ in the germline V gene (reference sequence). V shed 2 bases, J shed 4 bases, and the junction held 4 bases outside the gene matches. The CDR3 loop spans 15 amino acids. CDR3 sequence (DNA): TGTGCCAGCAGCTTAATGACTAGCATCACCGGGGAGCTGTTTTTT. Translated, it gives CASSLMTSITGELFF.

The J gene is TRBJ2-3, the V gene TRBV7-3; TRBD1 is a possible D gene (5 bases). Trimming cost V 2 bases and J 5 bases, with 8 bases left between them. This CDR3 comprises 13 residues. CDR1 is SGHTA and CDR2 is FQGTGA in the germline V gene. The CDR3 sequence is CASSLGAVDTQYF. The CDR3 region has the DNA TGTGCCAGCAGCTTAGGGGCAGTAGATACGCAGTATTTT. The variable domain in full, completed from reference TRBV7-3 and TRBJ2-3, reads GAGVSQTPSNKVTEKGKYVELRCDPISGHTALYWYRQSLGQGPEFLIYFQGTGAADDSGLPNDRFFAVRPEGSVSTLKIQRTERGDSAVYLCASSLGAVDTQYFGPGTRLTVL.

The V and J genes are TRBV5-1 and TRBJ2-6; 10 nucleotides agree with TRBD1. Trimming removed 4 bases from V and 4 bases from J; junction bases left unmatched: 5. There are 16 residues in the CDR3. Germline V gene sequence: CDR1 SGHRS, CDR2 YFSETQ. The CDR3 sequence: CASSGGTGAGANVLTF. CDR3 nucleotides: TGCGCCAGCAGCGGGGGGACAGGGGCCGGGGCCAACGTCCTGACTTTC.

This chain's CDR3 is CASSLGTGFVNEKLFF. The CDR3, as DNA: TGCGCCAGCAGCTTGGGGACAGGGTTCGTAAATGAAAAACTGTTTTTT. This chain joins TRBV5-1 and TRBJ1-4, with 8 bases that match TRBD1. V lost 0 bases to trimming and J lost 5 bases; unmatched junction nucleotides: 6. The CDR3 consists of 16 residues. Germline V gene data show CDR1 as SGHRS and CDR2 as YFSETQ.

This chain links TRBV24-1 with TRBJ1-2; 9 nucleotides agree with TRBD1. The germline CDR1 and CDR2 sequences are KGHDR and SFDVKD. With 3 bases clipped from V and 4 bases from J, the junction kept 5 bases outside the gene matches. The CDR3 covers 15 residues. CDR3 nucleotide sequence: TGTGCCACCAGTGATGCAGGACAGGGGATCTATGGCTACACCTTC. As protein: CATSDAGQGIYGYTF.

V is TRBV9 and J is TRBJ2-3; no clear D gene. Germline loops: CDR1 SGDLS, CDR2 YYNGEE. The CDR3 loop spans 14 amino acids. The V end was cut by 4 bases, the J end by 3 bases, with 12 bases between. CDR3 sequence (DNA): TGTGCCAGCAGCCCCTCCCCACTAACAGATACGCAGTATTTT. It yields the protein CASSPSPLTDTQYF.

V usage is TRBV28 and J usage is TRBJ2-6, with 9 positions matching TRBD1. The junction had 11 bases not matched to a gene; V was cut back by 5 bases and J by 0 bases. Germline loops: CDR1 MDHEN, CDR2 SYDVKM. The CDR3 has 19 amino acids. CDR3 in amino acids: CASSQISGTGRSGANVLTF. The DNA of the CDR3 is TGTGCCAGCAGTCAAATCAGCGGGACAGGGCGCTCTGGGGCCAACGTCCTGACTTTC.

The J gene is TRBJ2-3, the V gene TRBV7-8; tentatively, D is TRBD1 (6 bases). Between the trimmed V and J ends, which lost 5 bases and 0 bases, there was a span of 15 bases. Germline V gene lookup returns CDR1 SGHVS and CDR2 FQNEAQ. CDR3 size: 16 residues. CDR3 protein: CASSPNRDSSTDTQYF. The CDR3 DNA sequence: TGTGCCAGCAGCCCCAACAGGGATTCTAGCACAGATACGCAGTATTTT.

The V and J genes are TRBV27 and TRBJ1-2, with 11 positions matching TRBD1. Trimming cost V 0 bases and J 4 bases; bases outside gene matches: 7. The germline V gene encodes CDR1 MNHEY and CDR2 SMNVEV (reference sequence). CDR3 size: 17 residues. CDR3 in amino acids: CASSLSPGQGGFYGYTF. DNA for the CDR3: TGTGCCAGCAGTTTATCGCCGGGACAGGGGGGTTTCTATGGCTACACCTTC.

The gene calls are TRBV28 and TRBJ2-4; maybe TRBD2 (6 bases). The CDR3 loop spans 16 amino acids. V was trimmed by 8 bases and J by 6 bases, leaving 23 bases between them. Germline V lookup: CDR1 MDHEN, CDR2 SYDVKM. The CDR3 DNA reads TGTGCCAGCGGGAAAATTAGGGGTTTGGGAGGAAACATTCAGTACTTC. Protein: CASGKIRGLGGNIQYF. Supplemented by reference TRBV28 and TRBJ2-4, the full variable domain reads DVKVTQSSRYLVKRTGEKVFLECVQDMDHENMFWYRQDPGLGLRLIYFSYDVKMKEKGDIPEGYSVSREKKERFSLILESASTNQTSMYLCASGKIRGLGGNIQYFGAGTRLSVL.

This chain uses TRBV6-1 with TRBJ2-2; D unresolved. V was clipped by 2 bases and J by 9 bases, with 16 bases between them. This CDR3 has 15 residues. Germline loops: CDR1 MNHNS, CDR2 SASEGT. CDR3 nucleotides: TGTGCCAGCAGTGAAAAGGTGATCCGCGGTAGGGAGCTGTTTTTT. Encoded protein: CASSEKVIRGRELFF.

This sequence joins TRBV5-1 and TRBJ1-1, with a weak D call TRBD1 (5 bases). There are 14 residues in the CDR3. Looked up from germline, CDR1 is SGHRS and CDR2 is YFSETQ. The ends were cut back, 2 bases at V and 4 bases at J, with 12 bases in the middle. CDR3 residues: CASSLRGMGTEAFF. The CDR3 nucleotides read TGCGCCAGCAGCTTAAGGGGCATGGGCACTGAAGCTTTCTTT.

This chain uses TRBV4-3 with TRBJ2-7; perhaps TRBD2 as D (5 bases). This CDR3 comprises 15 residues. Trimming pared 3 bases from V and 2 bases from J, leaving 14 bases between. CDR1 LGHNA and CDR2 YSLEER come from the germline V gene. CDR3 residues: CASSHVGGGAYEQYF. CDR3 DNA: TGCGCCAGCAGCCATGTCGGAGGAGGAGCCTACGAGCAGTACTTC.

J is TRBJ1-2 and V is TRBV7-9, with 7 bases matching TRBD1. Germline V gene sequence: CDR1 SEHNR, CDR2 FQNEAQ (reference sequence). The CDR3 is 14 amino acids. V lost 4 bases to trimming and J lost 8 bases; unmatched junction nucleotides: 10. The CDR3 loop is CASSSRQGTSGYTF. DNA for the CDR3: TGTGCCAGCAGCTCAAGACAGGGAACCAGCGGCTACACCTTC.

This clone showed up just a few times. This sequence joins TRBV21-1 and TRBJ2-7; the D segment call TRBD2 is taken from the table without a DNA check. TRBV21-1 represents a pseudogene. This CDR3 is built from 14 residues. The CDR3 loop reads CATRRGDQDYEQYF. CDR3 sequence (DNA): TGTGCCACCCGGCGGGGGGACCAAGACTACGAGCAGTACTTC.

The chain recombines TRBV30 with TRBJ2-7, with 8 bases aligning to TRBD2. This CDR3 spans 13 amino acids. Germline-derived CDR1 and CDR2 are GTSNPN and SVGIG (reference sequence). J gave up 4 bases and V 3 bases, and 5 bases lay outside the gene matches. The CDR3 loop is CAWSGGGGYEQYF. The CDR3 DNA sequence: TGTGCCTGGAGCGGCGGCGGGGGGTACGAGCAGTACTTC.

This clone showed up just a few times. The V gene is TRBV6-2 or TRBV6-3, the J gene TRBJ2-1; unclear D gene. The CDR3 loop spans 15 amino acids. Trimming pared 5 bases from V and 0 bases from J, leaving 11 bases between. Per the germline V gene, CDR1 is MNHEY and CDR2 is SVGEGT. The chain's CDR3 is CASSPISGSYNEQFF. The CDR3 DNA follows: TGTGCCAGCAGTCCCATTTCGGGCTCCTACAATGAGCAGTTCTTC.